Each of the 9 T cell receptor beta chains below was sequenced from the same sample in a study of blood T cell repertoires in COVID-19. Repertoires were generated with immunoSEQ multiplex PCR, while TCRdb's copy carries only in-frame clones and drops some. The table shows some 49,000 clones, with 90% occurring only once. Sample: peripheral blood. Receptors were obtained from a man in his 70s with active COVID-19.

This chain connects TRBV28 to TRBJ2-2; D unresolved. Germline loops: CDR1 MDHEN, CDR2 SYDVKM. V lost 8 bases and J lost 1, with 11 bases in between. There are 14 residues in the CDR3. The CDR3 protein is CASGLLKNTGELFF. CDR3 nucleotide sequence: TGTGCCAGCGGGCTCCTGAAGAACACCGGGGAGCTGTTTTTT.

A single count supports this clone. The chain employs TRBV7-9 and TRBJ2-1; D call uncertain. The CDR3 covers 11 residues. The germline V gene encodes CDR1 SEHNR and CDR2 FQNEAQ (reference sequence). Between the trimmed V and J ends, which lost 2 bases and 14 bases, there was a span of 10 bases. The chain's CDR3 is CASSLTPEEFF. CDR3 sequence (DNA): TGTGCCAGCAGCTTAACACCCGAGGAGTTCTTC.

The genes are TRBV28 and TRBJ1-4; D ambiguous. From germline, CDR1 is MDHEN and CDR2 SYDVKM. CDR3 length equals 13 residues. The V end was cut by 3 bases, the J end by 6 bases, with 8 bases between. The CDR3 is CASSFRADEKLFF. DNA of the CDR3: TGTGCCAGCAGTTTTAGAGCCGATGAAAAACTGTTTTTT.

The chain couples TRBV6-1 to TRBJ2-5, with D possibly being TRBD1 (5 bases). The CDR3 sequence is 14 residues long. Trimming cost V 0 bases and J 5 bases, with 10 bases left between them. CDR1 is MNHNS, CDR2 SASEGT, per germline. CDR3 DNA: TGTGCCAGCAGTGAAGCGCGCAGGGCTGAGACCCAGTACTTC. Translation gives CASSEARRAETQYF.

This chain joins TRBV5-1 and TRBJ2-1; 7 positions match TRBD2. This CDR3 is 16 amino acids long. V was clipped by 4 bases and J by 0 bases; unmatched bases: 7. Per germline, CDR1 SGHRS and CDR2 YFSETQ. In nucleotides, the CDR3 is TGCGCCAGCAGCCTGGGGGGGAGGAGCTCCTACAATGAGCAGTTCTTC. Translated: CASSLGGRSSYNEQFF.

The chain has TRBV30 and TRBJ1-5; no firm D call. The ends were cut back, 1 base at V and 0 bases at J, with 10 bases in the middle. The CDR3 extends over 15 amino acids. Germline V CDR1 and CDR2: GTSNPN, SVGIG (reference sequence). CDR3 DNA: TGTGCCTGGAGTGCCGACACCCATAGCAATCAGCCCCAGCATTTT. Translation: CAWSADTHSNQPQHF.

In this sample, this clone turned up once. The chain has TRBV5-1 and TRBJ1-4, with no clear D. This CDR3 spans 15 amino acids. Germline lookup yields CDR1 SGHRS and CDR2 YFSETQ. V lost 7 bases to trimming and J lost 8 bases, with 21 bases between them. This CDR3 is CASRPGTTGGEKLFF. CDR3 in DNA: TGCGCCAGCCGGCCAGGTACCACCGGCGGGGAAAAACTGTTTTTT.

The V and J genes are TRBV19 and TRBJ2-5, with 12 bases lining up with TRBD1. CDR1 is LNHDA and CDR2 is SQIVND in the germline V gene (reference sequence). V was pared by 3 bases and J by 7 bases, with 9 bases of the junction left unmatched. The CDR3 totals 16 residues. As DNA, the CDR3 is TGTGCCAGTAGTATTTTCGGGACAGGGGGCTTGGGGACCCAGTACTTC. It translates to CASSIFGTGGLGTQYF.

V is TRBV7-9 and J is TRBJ1-2; TRBD1 might be the D (6 bases). Germline CDR1 and CDR2: SEHNR and FQNEAQ (reference sequence). There are 14 residues in the CDR3. V was trimmed by 5 bases and J by 2 bases, leaving 12 bases between them. CDR3 loop: CASSPRTDNYGYTF. DNA for the CDR3: TGTGCCAGCAGCCCCCGGACAGACAACTATGGCTACACCTTC.